The entry below describes one T cell receptor beta chain. The V end lost 0 bases, the J end lost 0 bases, and 3 bases lay between the germline ends. The CDR3 is 13 amino acids. The germline V gene encodes CDR1 MNHEY and CDR2 SVGEGT. The data were taken from a study of patients and donors after allogeneic stem cell transplantation. TCRdb fed the RT-PCR reads into MiXCR, producing one record per CDR3 protein. The sample yields under 170,000 distinct CDR3 sequences, over 30% seen once. The receptor was derived from a human donor who was either an allogeneic HSCT recipient or a stem cell or donor lymphocyte infusion donor (not recorded which). It is not recorded whose cells these are; they may come from a transplant donor. This chain connects TRBV6-2 or TRBV6-3 to TRBJ2-7; no firm D call. The source material was blood, either unsorted or a sorted T cell fraction (not recorded which). CDR3 protein: CASSYSSSYEQYF. CDR3 in DNA: TGTGCCAGCAGTTACTCGAGCTCCTACGAGCAGTACTTC.